The entry below describes one TCR beta chain. The repertoire was sequenced with immunoSEQ multiplex PCR; TCRdb's copy has only in-frame clones and lacks some. Among some 97,000 clones listed, around 94% were seen once. The record originates from a study of T cell changes during pregnancy in multiple sclerosis. V was pared by 7 bases and J by 6 bases, with 12 bases between. The CDR3 is made up of 13 amino acids. Germline CDR1 reads MNHNS; CDR2 reads SASEGT. The sequence was collected from a female donor with multiple sclerosis, enrolled in a pregnancy study. Sequencing used peripheral blood, obtained in the second trimester of pregnancy. The chain links TRBV6-1 to TRBJ1-4; D uncertain. CDR3 bases: TGTGCCAGCACCTTTGAACTGGATGAAAAACTGTTTTTT. Its protein is CASTFELDEKLFF.